Below are 12 T cell receptor beta chains sequenced from a single sample in a study of response to subunit inactivated influenza vaccine. TCRdb used MiXCR to reprocess the RT-PCR reads, holding one entry per CDR3 protein. This table has 530,000 or so distinct CDR3 sequences, 12% appearing once. The sample here was PBMCs from blood, taken on the day of vaccination. All receptors derive from a man between 45 and 60 years old who received an inactivated influenza vaccine.

V is TRBV12-3 or TRBV12-4 and J is TRBJ1-3; D uncertain. The CDR3 sequence is 11 residues long. Trimming took 10 bases from V and 3 from J, leaving 7 bases between them. In DNA form, the CDR3 reads TGTGCCACGGAATATGGAAACACCATATATTTT. It yields the protein CATEYGNTIYF.

At least ten counts were recorded for this clonotype. This chain connects TRBV23-1 to TRBJ2-7; a possible D gene is TRBD1 (6 bases). TRBV23-1 is recorded as an ORF, its role being uncertain. The V and J ends lost 3 bases and 6 bases respectively, with 12 bases between them. CDR3 length equals 13 residues. The CDR3 bases are TGCGCCAGCAGTCATCACGGGACACTCGAGCAGTACTTC. This translates into CASSHHGTLEQYF.

The J gene is TRBJ2-5, the V gene TRBV20-1, with 10 bases identical to TRBD1. The V segment lost 5 bases and the J segment 3 bases; nucleotides outside the gene matches: 9. Looked up from germline, CDR1 is DFQATT and CDR2 is SNEGSKA (reference sequence). The CDR3 runs 15 residues. The DNA for the CDR3 is TGCAGTGCTCCCAGTGGGACAGGGGTAAAAGAGACCCAGTACTTC. Its protein is CSAPSGTGVKETQYF.

Many counts were recorded for this clonotype. V is TRBV24-1 and J is TRBJ1-5; D not resolved. The CDR3 length is 14 residues. With 0 bases removed from V and 0 bases from J, the gap between germline ends came to 2 bases. The V gene's germline CDR1 is KGHDR and CDR2 SFDVKD. The chain's CDR3 is CATSDLDSNQPQHF. The CDR3, as DNA: TGTGCCACCAGTGATTTGGATAGCAATCAGCCCCAGCATTTT.

Only a few counts were recorded for this clonotype. This chain links TRBV20-1 with TRBJ2-5; D is ambiguous. The CDR3 has 16 amino acids. V was clipped by 0 bases and J by 6 bases, with 20 bases between them. Germline assignment: CDR1 DFQATT and CDR2 SNEGSKA (reference sequence). The CDR3 region has the DNA TGCAGTGCTAGAGATTCATCGGGCTCAGTTAAACAGACCCAGTACTTC. This encodes CSARDSSGSVKQTQYF.

V and J are TRBV18 and TRBJ2-2; D not certain. CDR1 and CDR2 (germline): KGHSH, LQKENI. This CDR3 is 16 amino acids long. The ends were cut back, 2 bases at V and 0 bases at J, with 10 bases in the middle. The CDR3 nucleotides are TGTGCCAGCTCACCAAACTCAATTCCGAACACCGGGGAGCTGTTTTTT. This translates into CASSPNSIPNTGELFF. Together with reference TRBV18 and TRBJ2-2, the CDR3 gives the full variable domain: NAGVMQNPRHLVRRRGQEARLRCSPMKGHSHVYWYRQLPEEGLKFMVYLQKENIIDESGMPKERFSAEFPKEGPSILRIQQVVRGDSAAYFCASSPNSIPNTGELFFGEGSRLTVL.

V and J are TRBV4-1 and TRBJ2-7; TRBD2 might be the D (6 bases). The CDR3 runs to 13 residues. Trimming pared 4 bases from V and 5 bases from J, leaving 12 bases between. The V gene's germline CDR1 is MGHRA and CDR2 YSYEKL. This CDR3 is CASSRSGSHEQYF. CDR3 nucleotide sequence: TGCGCCAGCAGCCGATCCGGGAGTCACGAGCAGTACTTC.

Here the CDR3 reads CASSQEGDLRPYTGELFF. The CDR3, as DNA: TGTGCCAGCAGCCAAGAAGGTGACCTTCGCCCTTACACCGGGGAGCTGTTTTTT. The rearrangement links TRBV4-2 to TRBJ2-2; the D is unclear. The CDR3 has 18 amino acids. Germline V lookup: CDR1 LGHNA, CDR2 YNFKEQ. Trimming stripped 0 bases from V and 3 bases from J, with 17 bases between.

This clonotype was counted at least ten times. The chain joins TRBV4-1 to TRBJ2-2, with 7 bases that match TRBD1. This CDR3 region has 16 residues. Trimming at V came to 4 bases and at J to 3 bases, leaving 8 bases not matched to a gene. CDR1 and CDR2 from the germline V gene are MGHRA and YSYEKL. CDR3 amino acids: CASSRRQGWDTGELFF. CDR3 DNA sequence: TGCGCCAGCAGCCGACGACAGGGATGGGACACCGGGGAGCTGTTTTTT.

V and J are TRBV10-3 and TRBJ2-6; no clear D. The V end was cut by 3 bases, the J end by 0 bases, with 12 bases between. The germline V gene has CDR1 ENHRY and CDR2 SYGVKD. The CDR3 spans 17 residues. This CDR3 is CAISDLTASSGANVLTF. The CDR3 nucleotides are TGTGCCATCAGTGATCTCACAGCGAGCTCTGGGGCCAACGTCCTGACTTTC.

The J gene is TRBJ2-2, the V gene TRBV6-5; a possible D gene is TRBD1 (5 bases). CDR1 MNHEY and CDR2 SVGAGI come from the germline V gene. The CDR3 is made up of 16 amino acids. Trimming pared 4 bases from V and 5 bases from J, leaving 17 bases between. The CDR3 region is CASSSADRGVTGELFF. For the CDR3, the DNA is TGTGCCAGCAGTTCCGCCGATAGGGGTGTAACCGGGGAGCTGTTTTTT.

This clonotype was counted only a few times. This sequence joins TRBV6-2 or TRBV6-3 and TRBJ2-1; 8 bases agree with TRBD1. This CDR3 spans 15 amino acids. Germline V gene lookup returns CDR1 MNHEY and CDR2 SVGEGT. Trimming removed 6 bases from V and 8 bases from J; junction bases left unmatched: 12. The CDR3 DNA reads as TGTGCCAGCAGCTTAAACCGGGACAGGAGGGATGAGCAGTTCTTC. This sequence encodes CASSLNRDRRDEQFF.